Listed below are T cell receptor beta chains from one sample, sequenced in a study of neurological immune-mediated disorders. TCRdb fed the 5' RACE reads into MiXCR, producing one record per CDR3 protein. This sample has about 44,000 distinct CDR3 sequences, with roughly 21% found just once. Specimen: PBMCs. Receptors originate from a man aged 55-75 years with HTLV-1-associated myelopathy (HAM/TSP). CDR3s include the opening cysteine and the closing phenylalanine or tryptophan.

v_call: TRBV12-3/TRBV12-4; cdr3_aa: CASGKAGYTF
v_call: TRBV20-1; cdr3_aa: CSAEVGGAREKLFF
v_call: TRBV28; cdr3_aa: CASSSSTGEKLFF
v_call: TRBV5-6; cdr3_aa: CASSLAPVSHTEAFF
v_call: TRBV20-1; cdr3_aa: CSARDSPGQRF
v_call: TRBV27; cdr3_aa: CASSAARQGPTYEQYF
v_call: TRBV7-9; cdr3_aa: CASNRPGAGGEQFF
v_call: TRBV6-2/TRBV6-3; cdr3_aa: CASSPRLRLYEQYF
v_call: TRBV11-2; cdr3_aa: CASSFIRDLPGELFF
v_call: TRBV7-2; cdr3_aa: CASSLSGGSRNEQFF
v_call: TRBV7-9; cdr3_aa: CASSSGALEQYF
v_call: TRBV29-1; cdr3_aa: CSGAQGYGTEAFF
v_call: TRBV5-1; cdr3_aa: CASSLVGVAEQYF
v_call: TRBV11-1; cdr3_aa: CASSVRDQPQHF
v_call: TRBV5-1; cdr3_aa: CASSPGLPRGQPQHF
v_call: TRBV28; cdr3_aa: CASSPSGGNSAEAFF
v_call: TRBV4-1; cdr3_aa: CASSPQQVRAGEWNEQFF
v_call: TRBV18; cdr3_aa: CASSTTSKNTGELFF
v_call: TRBV5-1; cdr3_aa: CASSFQETQYF
v_call: TRBV12-3/TRBV12-4; cdr3_aa: CASSLAPPGRAKNIQYF
v_call: TRBV29-1; cdr3_aa: CSGAGDGQETQYF
v_call: TRBV12-3/TRBV12-4; cdr3_aa: CASSLLRGRTGREFKNNEQFF
v_call: TRBV20-1; cdr3_aa: CSASPTGMNTEAFF
v_call: TRBV20-1; cdr3_aa: CSAGPGGPTDTQYF
v_call: TRBV20-1; cdr3_aa: CSARTIGSYEQYF
v_call: TRBV7-8; cdr3_aa: CASSIAGPDNEQFF
v_call: TRBV3-1; cdr3_aa: CASSESGRANEQFF
v_call: TRBV9; cdr3_aa: CASSPGGQGEKLFF
v_call: TRBV6-5; cdr3_aa: CASSPGPGAKAFF
v_call: TRBV20-1; cdr3_aa: CSARDKASTDTQYF
v_call: TRBV5-1; cdr3_aa: CASSGWTGGNNSPLHF
v_call: TRBV20-1; cdr3_aa: CSVRGTGLNGYTF
v_call: TRBV5-1; cdr3_aa: CASSHALVTDTQYF
v_call: TRBV20-1; cdr3_aa: CSASSTAYGDTQYF